This T cell receptor (beta chain) was retrieved from a study of T cells expressing NK-cell markers. The overall study: Sorted CD3+CD56+NKG2C+, CD3+CD56+NKG2C- and CD3+CD56-NKG2C+ T cells supplied TCR beta repertoires.

A note on this clonotype: Its specificity is not known.

The study, taken as a whole, reports: Four of the donors also had these clonotypes leading their CD3+CD56-NKG2C+ fraction. It was still unclear whether expanded NKG2C+ T cell clones were HCMV specific.

Using the 5' RACE reads, TCRdb records one entry per CDR3 protein without DNA. This sample's table has about 370,000 distinct CDR3 sequences. CDR3 size: 16 residues. Germline CDR1 MRHNA, CDR2 SNTAGT. V is TRBV6-4 and J is TRBJ2-1; the TCRdb call, TRBD2, lacks DNA for checking. This clonotype was sampled from a woman between 45 and 60 years old in good health. The sample taken for sequencing was blood T cells: a sorted CD56 or NKG2C T cell subset, CD4+ or CD8+ T cells, or bulk PBMC T cells (not recorded which). The CDR3 protein is CASSDTLLADSNEQFF.